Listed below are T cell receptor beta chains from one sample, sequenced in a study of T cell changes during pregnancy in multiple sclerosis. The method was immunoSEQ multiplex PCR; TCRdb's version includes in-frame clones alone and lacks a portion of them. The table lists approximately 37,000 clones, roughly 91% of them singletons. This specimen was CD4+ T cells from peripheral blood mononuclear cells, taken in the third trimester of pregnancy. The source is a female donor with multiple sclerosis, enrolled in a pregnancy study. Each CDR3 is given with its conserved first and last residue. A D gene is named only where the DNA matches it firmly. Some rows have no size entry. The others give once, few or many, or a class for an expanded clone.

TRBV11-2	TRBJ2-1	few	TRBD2	CASSLGLAGRDEQFF	TGTGCCAGCAGCTTAGGATTAGCGGGGAGGGATGAGCAGTTCTTC
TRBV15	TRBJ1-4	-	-	CATSRVGGTNEKLFF	TGTGCCACCAGCAGAGTGGGGGGGACTAATGAAAAACTGTTTTTT
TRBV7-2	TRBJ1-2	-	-	CASTRNYGYTF	TGTGCCAGCACGCGCAACTATGGCTACACCTTC
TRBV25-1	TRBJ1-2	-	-	CASSSRVGYYGYTF	TGTGCCAGCAGTAGCAGGGTTGGGTACTATGGCTACACCTTC
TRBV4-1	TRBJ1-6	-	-	CASSQDRRVHF	TGCGCCAGCAGCCAAGATAGGAGGGTCCACTTT
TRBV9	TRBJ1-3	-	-	CASSVEEFSGNTIYF	TGTGCCAGCAGCGTAGAGGAGTTCTCTGGAAACACCATATATTTT
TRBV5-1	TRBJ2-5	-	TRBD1	CASSRGTGGRETQYF	TGCGCCAGCAGCCGGGGTACAGGGGGCCGGGAGACCCAGTACTTC
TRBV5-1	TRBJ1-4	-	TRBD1	CASRTGTGSEKLFF	TGCGCCAGCCGTACCGGGACAGGGAGTGAAAAACTGTTTTTT
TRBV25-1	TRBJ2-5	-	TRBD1	CASSERGTGVRETQYF	TGTGCCAGCAGTGAACGAGGGACAGGGGTAAGGGAGACCCAGTACTTC
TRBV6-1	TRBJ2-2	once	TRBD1	CASGTGNTGELFF	TGTGCCAGCGGGACAGGGAACACCGGGGAGCTGTTTTTT
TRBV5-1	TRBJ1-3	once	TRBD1	CASSGGTGGNTIYF	TGCGCCAGCAGCGGCGGGACAGGGGGGAACACCATATATTTT